A single sample is the source of the 14 T cell receptor beta chains below, sequenced in a study of blood T cell repertoires in COVID-19. Profiled with immunoSEQ multiplex PCR; TCRdb holds only in-frame clones, not every one. Of approximately 96,000 clones in the sample, approximately 91% were seen once. Sequenced material: peripheral blood. The source of these receptors is a man aged 60-69 years with acute or convalescent COVID-19.

V is TRBV28 and J is TRBJ2-7, with 8 positions matching TRBD1. The V and J ends lost 6 bases and 4 bases, in that order; junction bases with no gene match: 5. The CDR3 has 13 amino acids. Germline assignment: CDR1 MDHEN and CDR2 SYDVKM. The CDR3 region has the DNA TGTGCCAGCAGCAGACAGGGGCAGTACGAGCAGTACTTC. Protein: CASSRQGQYEQYF.

The genes are TRBV19 and TRBJ2-1; 11 nucleotides align to TRBD2. This CDR3 has 14 amino acids. The germline CDR1 and CDR2 sequences are LNHDA and SQIVND (reference sequence). The V and J ends lost 9 bases and 2 bases, in that order; junction bases with no gene match: 3. CDR3 residues: CASRLAGTYNEQFF. CDR3 DNA: TGTGCCAGCCGACTAGCGGGAACCTACAATGAGCAGTTCTTC.

J is TRBJ1-5 and V is TRBV28; no definite D call. This CDR3 contains 14 residues. V dropped 2 bases and J dropped 5 bases, with 10 bases sitting between them. Germline V gene lookup returns CDR1 MDHEN and CDR2 SYDVKM. The CDR3 protein is CASSLAGSHQPQHF. CDR3 coding DNA: TGTGCCAGCAGTTTAGCCGGGTCCCATCAGCCCCAGCATTTT.

The chain has TRBV30 and TRBJ1-2; 8 bases agree with TRBD1. V dropped 3 bases and J dropped 8; count of bases not matched to a gene: 5. Germline CDR1 and CDR2: GTSNPN and SVGIG (reference sequence). This CDR3 contains 12 residues. CDR3: CAWRTTGDGYTF. Written as DNA, the CDR3 is TGTGCCTGGAGAACGACAGGGGACGGCTACACCTTC.

This clone has only one observation. The CDR3 DNA sequence: TGCGCCAGCAGCTTGGCCGCGGGAGTCTCGGATACGCAGTATTTT. The encoded protein is CASSLAAGVSDTQYF. The rearrangement links TRBV5-1 to TRBJ2-3, with 7 bases matching TRBD2. The CDR3 has 15 amino acids. Germline V gene lookup returns CDR1 SGHRS and CDR2 YFSETQ. V was pared by 0 bases and J by 6 bases, with 7 bases of the junction left unmatched.

The chain has TRBV7-2 and TRBJ2-4; D is unclear. V was cut by 4 bases and J by 0 bases, with 13 bases left in between. The CDR3 length is 16 residues. Germline values: CDR1 SGHTA, CDR2 FQGNSA. As DNA, the CDR3 is TGTGCCAGCAGCTCAATAAGAGTTTTAGCCAAAAACATTCAGTACTTC. Translated: CASSSIRVLAKNIQYF.

The rearrangement links TRBV6-5 to TRBJ1-5; possibly TRBD1 for D (6 bases). The CDR3 runs 15 residues. V lost 6 bases, J lost 1 base, and 13 bases lay in between. The germline gives CDR1 MNHEY, CDR2 SVGAGI. The CDR3 is CASSSGTSSNQPQHF. In DNA form, the CDR3 reads TGTGCCAGCAGCAGCGGGACAAGCAGCAATCAGCCCCAGCATTTT.

The J gene is TRBJ1-4, the V gene TRBV9; TRBD1 might be the D (5 bases). Deletions cut 4 bases from V and 6 bases from J, with 16 bases between. Germline CDR1 and CDR2: SGDLS and YYNGEE. The CDR3 has 15 amino acids. CDR3 in DNA: TGTGCCAGCAGCCCCCGCGGGGGAAGGGATGAAAAACTGTTTTTT. Amino acid sequence: CASSPRGGRDEKLFF.

V is TRBV7-9 and J is TRBJ2-7; TRBD1 matches 12 bases. This CDR3 contains 17 residues. V shed 5 bases and J 3 bases; nucleotides not matched to a gene: 11. The germline CDR1 and CDR2 sequences are SEHNR and FQNEAQ (reference sequence). DNA of the CDR3: TGTGCCAGCAGCCCGGATCCGGGACAGGGGGCTTTCTACGAGCAGTACTTC. This translates into CASSPDPGQGAFYEQYF.

The chain joins TRBV4-1 to TRBJ1-1; 9 nucleotides agree with TRBD1. V gave up 6 bases and J gave up 4 bases; unmatched junction bases: 12. There are 16 residues in the CDR3. CDR1 is MGHRA, CDR2 YSYEKL, per germline. CDR3 nucleotide sequence: TGCGCCAGCAGGTCATTCGGACAGGGGCGCGGCACTGAAGCTTTCTTT. Its protein is CASRSFGQGRGTEAFF.

The chain recombines TRBV28 with TRBJ1-2, with D possibly being TRBD1 (6 bases). The CDR3 extends over 16 amino acids. Deletions cut 4 bases from V and 1 base from J, with 16 bases between. Germline V gene sequence: CDR1 MDHEN, CDR2 SYDVKM. CDR3 DNA sequence: TGTGCCAGCAGTTCTCGGACAGCGGCTAATAACTATGGCTACACCTTC. It codes for CASSSRTAANNYGYTF.

The chain employs TRBV7-2 and TRBJ2-7, with a weak D call TRBD1 (6 bases). The V end lost 1 base, the J end lost 2 bases, and 9 bases lay between the germline ends. Looked up from germline, CDR1 is SGHTA and CDR2 is FQGNSA. There are 14 residues in the CDR3. CDR3 nucleotide sequence: TGTGCCAGCAGCTTAGACCGGGACACCTACGAGCAGTACTTC. Translated, it gives CASSLDRDTYEQYF. The whole variable domain, remainder taken from reference TRBV7-2 and TRBJ2-7, is GAGVSQSPSNKVTEKGKDVELRCDPISGHTALYWYRQSLGQGLEFLIYFQGNSAPDKSGLPSDRFSAERTGGSVSTLTIQRTQQEDSAVYLCASSLDRDTYEQYFGPGTRLTVT.

The gene calls are TRBV5-4 and TRBJ1-1; TRBD1 is a possible D gene (5 bases). Trimming stripped 1 base from V and 5 bases from J, with 15 bases between. Germline V gene sequence: CDR1 SGHNT, CDR2 YYREEE (reference sequence). CDR3 length: 15 residues. The CDR3 nucleotides are TGTGCCAGCAGCTTGTGGAATGACGGGGGAACTGAAGCTTTCTTT. Translating it yields CASSLWNDGGTEAFF. The whole variable domain, remainder taken from reference TRBV5-4 and TRBJ1-1, is ETGVTQSPTHLIKTRGQQVTLRCSSQSGHNTVSWYQQALGQGPQFIFQYYREEENGRGNFPPRFSGLQFPNYSSELNVNALELDDSALYLCASSLWNDGGTEAFFGQGTRLTVV.

The J gene is TRBJ1-5, the V gene TRBV6-5, with a weak D call TRBD1 (6 bases). The V end was cut by 8 bases, the J end by 2 bases, with 10 bases between. The CDR3 extends over 13 amino acids. From germline, CDR1 is MNHEY and CDR2 SVGAGI. This chain's CDR3 is CASSRQGNQPQHF. CDR3 DNA: TGTGCCAGCTCCCGACAGGGCAATCAGCCCCAGCATTTT.